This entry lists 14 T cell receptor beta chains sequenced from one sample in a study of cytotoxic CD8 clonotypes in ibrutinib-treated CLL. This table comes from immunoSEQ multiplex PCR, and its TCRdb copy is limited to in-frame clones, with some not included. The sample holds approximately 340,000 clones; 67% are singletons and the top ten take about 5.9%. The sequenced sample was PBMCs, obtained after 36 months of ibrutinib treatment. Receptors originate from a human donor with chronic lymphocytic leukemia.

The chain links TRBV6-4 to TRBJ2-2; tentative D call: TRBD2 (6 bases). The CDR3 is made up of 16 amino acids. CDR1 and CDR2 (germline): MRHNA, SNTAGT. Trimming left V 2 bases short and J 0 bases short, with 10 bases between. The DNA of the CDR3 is TGTGCCAGCAGTGACGTCCGGGGGACGAACACCGGGGAGCTGTTTTTT. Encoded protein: CASSDVRGTNTGELFF.

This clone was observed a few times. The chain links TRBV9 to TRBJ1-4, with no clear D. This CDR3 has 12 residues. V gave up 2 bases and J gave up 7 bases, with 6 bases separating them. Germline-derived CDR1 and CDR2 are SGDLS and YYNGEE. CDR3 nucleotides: TGTGCCAGCAGCGTCATGGGTGAAAAACTGTTTTTT. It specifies CASSVMGEKLFF.

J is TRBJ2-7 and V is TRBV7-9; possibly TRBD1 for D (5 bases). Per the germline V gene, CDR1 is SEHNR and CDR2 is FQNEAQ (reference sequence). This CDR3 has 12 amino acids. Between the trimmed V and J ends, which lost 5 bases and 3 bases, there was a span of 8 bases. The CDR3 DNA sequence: TGTGCCAGCAGCCCCAGGGACTACGAGCAGTACTTC. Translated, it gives CASSPRDYEQYF.

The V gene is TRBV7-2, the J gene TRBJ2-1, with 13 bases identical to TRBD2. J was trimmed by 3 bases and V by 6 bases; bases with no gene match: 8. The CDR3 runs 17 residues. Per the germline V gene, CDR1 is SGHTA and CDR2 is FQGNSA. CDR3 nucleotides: TGTGCCAGCAGATACCGGACTAGCGGGAGCAGCTACAATGAGCAGTTCTTC. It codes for CASRYRTSGSSYNEQFF. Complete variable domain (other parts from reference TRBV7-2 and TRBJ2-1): GAGVSQSPSNKVTEKGKDVELRCDPISGHTALYWYRQSLGQGLEFLIYFQGNSAPDKSGLPSDRFSAERTGGSVSTLTIQRTQQEDSAVYLCASRYRTSGSSYNEQFFGPGTRLTVL.

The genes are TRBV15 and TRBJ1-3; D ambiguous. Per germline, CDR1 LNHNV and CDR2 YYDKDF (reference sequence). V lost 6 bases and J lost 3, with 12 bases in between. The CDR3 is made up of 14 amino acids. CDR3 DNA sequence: TGTGCCACCAGAGGCGGATTCTATGGAAACACCATATATTTT. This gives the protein CATRGGFYGNTIYF.

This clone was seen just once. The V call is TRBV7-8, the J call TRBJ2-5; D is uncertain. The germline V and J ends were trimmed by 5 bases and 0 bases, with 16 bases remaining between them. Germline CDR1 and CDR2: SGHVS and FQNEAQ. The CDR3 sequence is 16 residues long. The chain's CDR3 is CASSRAHGPYQETQYF. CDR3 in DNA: TGTGCCAGCAGCCGGGCACACGGCCCGTACCAAGAGACCCAGTACTTC.

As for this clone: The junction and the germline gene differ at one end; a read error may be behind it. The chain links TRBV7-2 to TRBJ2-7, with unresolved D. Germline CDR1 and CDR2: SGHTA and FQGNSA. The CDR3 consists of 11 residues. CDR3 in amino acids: CASSLGGRHRF. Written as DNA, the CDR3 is TGTGCCAGCAGCTTAGGAGGCCGACATAGGTTC.

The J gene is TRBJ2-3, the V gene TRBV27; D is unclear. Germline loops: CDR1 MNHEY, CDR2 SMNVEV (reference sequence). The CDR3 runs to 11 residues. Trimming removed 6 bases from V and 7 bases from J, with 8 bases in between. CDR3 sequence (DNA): TGTGCCAGCAGCCACCTCAATACGCAGTATTTT. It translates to CASSHLNTQYF.

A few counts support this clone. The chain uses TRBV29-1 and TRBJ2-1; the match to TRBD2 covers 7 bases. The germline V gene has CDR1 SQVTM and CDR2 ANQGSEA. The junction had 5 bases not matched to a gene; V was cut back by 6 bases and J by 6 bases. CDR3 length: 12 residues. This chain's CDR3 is CSVRTSSNEQFF. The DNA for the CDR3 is TGCAGCGTGCGGACTAGTTCCAATGAGCAGTTCTTC.

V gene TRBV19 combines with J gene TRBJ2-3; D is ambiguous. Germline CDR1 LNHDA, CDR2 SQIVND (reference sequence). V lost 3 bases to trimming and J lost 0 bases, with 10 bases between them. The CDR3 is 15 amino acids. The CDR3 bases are TGTGCCAGTAGTATCCCTATGGGTAGCACAGATACGCAGTATTTT. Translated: CASSIPMGSTDTQYF.

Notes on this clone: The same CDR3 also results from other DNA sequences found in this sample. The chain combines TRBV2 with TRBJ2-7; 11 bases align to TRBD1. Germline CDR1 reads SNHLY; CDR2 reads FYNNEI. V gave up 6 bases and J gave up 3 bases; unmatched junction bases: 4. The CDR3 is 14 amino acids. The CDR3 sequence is CASSRDRGSYEQYF. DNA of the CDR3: TGTGCCAGCAGCCGGGACAGGGGGAGCTACGAGCAGTACTTC.

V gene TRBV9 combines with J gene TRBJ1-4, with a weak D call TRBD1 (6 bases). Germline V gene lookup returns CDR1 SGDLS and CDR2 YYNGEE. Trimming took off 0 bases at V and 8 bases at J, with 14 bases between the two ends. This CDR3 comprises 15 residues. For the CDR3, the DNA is TGTGCCAGCAGCGTAGCTACAGGGTTCGGGGAAAAACTGTTTTTT. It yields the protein CASSVATGFGEKLFF.

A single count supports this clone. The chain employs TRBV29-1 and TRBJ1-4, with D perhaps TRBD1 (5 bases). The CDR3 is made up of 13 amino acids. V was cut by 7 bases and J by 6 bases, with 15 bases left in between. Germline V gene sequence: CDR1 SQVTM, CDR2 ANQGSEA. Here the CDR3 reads CSGRRGAHEKLFF. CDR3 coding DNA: TGCAGCGGGCGTCGAGGGGCTCATGAAAAACTGTTTTTT.

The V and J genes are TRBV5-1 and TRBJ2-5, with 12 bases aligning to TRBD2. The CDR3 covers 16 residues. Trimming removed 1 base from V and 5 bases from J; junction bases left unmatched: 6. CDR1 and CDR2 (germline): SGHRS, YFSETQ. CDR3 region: CASSLRLAGGPETQYF. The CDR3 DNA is TGCGCCAGCAGCTTGCGTCTAGCGGGGGGGCCGGAGACCCAGTACTTC.